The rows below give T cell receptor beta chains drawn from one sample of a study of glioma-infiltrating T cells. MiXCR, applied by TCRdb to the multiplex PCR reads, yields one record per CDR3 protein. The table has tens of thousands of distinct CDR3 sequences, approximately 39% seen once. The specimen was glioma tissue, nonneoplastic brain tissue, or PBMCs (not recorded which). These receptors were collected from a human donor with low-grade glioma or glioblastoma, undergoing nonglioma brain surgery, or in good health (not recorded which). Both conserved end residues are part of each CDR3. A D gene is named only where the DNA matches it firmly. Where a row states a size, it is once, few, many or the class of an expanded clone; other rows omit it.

cdr3_nt: TGCGCCAGCAGCCAAGAGGGAGGTGGGCAGTTCTTC; cdr3_aa: CASSQEGGGQFF; v_call: TRBV4-1; d_call: -; clone_size: -; j_call: TRBJ2-1
cdr3_nt: TGTGCCAGCAGCTTCCCGGGACAGCAAGAGACCCAGTACTTC; cdr3_aa: CASSFPGQQETQYF; v_call: TRBV11-2; d_call: TRBD1; clone_size: many; j_call: TRBJ2-5
cdr3_nt: TGTGCCAGCAGCCGCAGGGCGGGCCCCACAGGTACGCAGTATTTT; cdr3_aa: CASSRRAGPTGTQYF; v_call: TRBV28; d_call: -; clone_size: many; j_call: TRBJ2-3
cdr3_nt: TGTGCCAGCCCCCCGGGCCGCCTCACCGAGCAGGCCTTC; cdr3_aa: CASPPGRLTEQAF; v_call: TRBV6-2/TRBV6-3; d_call: -; clone_size: once; j_call: TRBJ2-7
cdr3_nt: TGTGCCAGCAGCGGACGCCTACCGGGCCTTAACAATGAGCAGTTCTTC; cdr3_aa: CASSGRLPGLNNEQFF; v_call: TRBV7-2; d_call: -; clone_size: -; j_call: TRBJ2-1
cdr3_nt: TGCAGTGCTATAGAAGGGGGCACAGATACGCAGTATTTT; cdr3_aa: CSAIEGGTDTQYF; v_call: TRBV20-1; d_call: -; clone_size: many; j_call: TRBJ2-3
cdr3_nt: TGTGCCACCAGCAGAGAATCTAGCGGGCGATCCTACAATGAGCAGTTCTTC; cdr3_aa: CATSRESSGRSYNEQFF; v_call: TRBV15; d_call: TRBD2; clone_size: many; j_call: TRBJ2-1
cdr3_nt: TGCGCCAGCAGCTCAGGGGACATTCAGTACTTC; cdr3_aa: CASSSGDIQYF; v_call: TRBV5-1; d_call: -; clone_size: many; j_call: TRBJ2-4
cdr3_nt: TGTGCCATCGGACAGGACAGGGAAGGGGAGACCCAGTACTTC; cdr3_aa: CAIGQDREGETQYF; v_call: TRBV6-1; d_call: TRBD1; clone_size: -; j_call: TRBJ2-5
cdr3_nt: TGCAGCATAGGGCTAGCGGGAGTCGAGCAGTACTTC; cdr3_aa: CSIGLAGVEQYF; v_call: TRBV29-1; d_call: TRBD2; clone_size: many; j_call: TRBJ2-7
cdr3_nt: TGCAGCGTTGGAGCCGGGACAGGGTTGAGTGAGCAGTTCTTC; cdr3_aa: CSVGAGTGLSEQFF; v_call: TRBV29-1; d_call: TRBD1; clone_size: many; j_call: TRBJ2-1
cdr3_nt: TGTGCCAGTAAGGCTAGCGGGAATATGGTTGAGCAGTTCTTC; cdr3_aa: CASKASGNMVEQFF; v_call: TRBV19; d_call: TRBD2; clone_size: many; j_call: TRBJ2-1
cdr3_nt: TGTGCCAGCAGGCCAGGACGGAGCAATCAGCCCCAGCATTTT; cdr3_aa: CASRPGRSNQPQHF; v_call: TRBV6-1; d_call: -; clone_size: many; j_call: TRBJ1-5
cdr3_nt: TGTGCCAGCGTGAGTACCCAAGAGACCCAGTGCTTC; cdr3_aa: CASVSTQETQCF; v_call: TRBV19; d_call: -; clone_size: -; j_call: TRBJ2-5
cdr3_nt: TGTGCCATCAGTGATATATACAGGACCCAGCACACCGGGGAGCTGTTTTTT; cdr3_aa: CAISDIYRTQHTGELFF; v_call: TRBV10-3; d_call: -; clone_size: many; j_call: TRBJ2-2
cdr3_nt: TGTGCCAGCAGCTTAGACGGGTACAGAGATACGCAGTATTTT; cdr3_aa: CASSLDGYRDTQYF; v_call: TRBV7-2; d_call: -; clone_size: many; j_call: TRBJ2-3
cdr3_nt: TGTGCCAGCAATTATGCCCGTGGCGCTCCCAACGAGCAGTACTTC; cdr3_aa: CASNYARGAPNEQYF; v_call: TRBV6-5; d_call: -; clone_size: -; j_call: TRBJ2-7
cdr3_nt: TGTGCCAGCAGCCAAGACTCGACAGTGCCCTTGAGCACTGAAGCTTTCTTT; cdr3_aa: CASSQDSTVPLSTEAFF; v_call: TRBV14; d_call: -; clone_size: -; j_call: TRBJ1-1
cdr3_nt: TGTGCCAGCAGCCGACCACACGAGCAGTACTTC; cdr3_aa: CASSRPHEQYF; v_call: TRBV7-2; d_call: -; clone_size: many; j_call: TRBJ2-7
cdr3_nt: TGTGCCGCCAGCAGCCAAGGGGAGACTAGGGCCTTC; cdr3_aa: CAASSQGETRAF; v_call: TRBV15; d_call: -; clone_size: once; j_call: TRBJ2-5
cdr3_nt: TGTGCCACCAGTAGTCAGGGACGAATCCCGGATACGCAGTATTTT; cdr3_aa: CATSSQGRIPDTQYF; v_call: TRBV24-1; d_call: -; clone_size: -; j_call: TRBJ2-3
cdr3_nt: TGCAGTGCGCTGGACAGGGTAATAGGTGGCTACACCTTC; cdr3_aa: CSALDRVIGGYTF; v_call: TRBV20-1; d_call: TRBD1; clone_size: -; j_call: TRBJ1-2
cdr3_nt: TGTGCCAGCAGTTACGCCGGACTAACTCTTAACGAGCAGTACTTC; cdr3_aa: CASSYAGLTLNEQYF; v_call: TRBV6-2/TRBV6-3; d_call: -; clone_size: medium-sized; j_call: TRBJ2-7
cdr3_nt: TGTGCCAGCAGTCATCTAAGGGCCATTTACGAGCAGTACTTC; cdr3_aa: CASSHLRAIYEQYF; v_call: TRBV6-2/TRBV6-3; d_call: -; clone_size: -; j_call: TRBJ2-7
cdr3_nt: TGCGCCAGCAGCCTCAGGACTATGTCCCCCGGCACTGAAGCTTTCTTT; cdr3_aa: CASSLRTMSPGTEAFF; v_call: TRBV4-1; d_call: -; clone_size: many; j_call: TRBJ1-1